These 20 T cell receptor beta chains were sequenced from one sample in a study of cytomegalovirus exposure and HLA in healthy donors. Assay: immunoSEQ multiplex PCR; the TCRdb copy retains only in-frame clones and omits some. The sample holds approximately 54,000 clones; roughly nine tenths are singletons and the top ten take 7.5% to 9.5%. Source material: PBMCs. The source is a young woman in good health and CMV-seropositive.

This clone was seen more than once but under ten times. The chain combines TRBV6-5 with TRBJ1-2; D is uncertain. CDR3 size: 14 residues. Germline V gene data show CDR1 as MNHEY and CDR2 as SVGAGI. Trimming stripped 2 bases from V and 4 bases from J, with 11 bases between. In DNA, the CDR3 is TGTGCCAGCAGTTACGGGTGGGAGGGCTATGGCTACACCTTC. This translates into CASSYGWEGYGYTF.

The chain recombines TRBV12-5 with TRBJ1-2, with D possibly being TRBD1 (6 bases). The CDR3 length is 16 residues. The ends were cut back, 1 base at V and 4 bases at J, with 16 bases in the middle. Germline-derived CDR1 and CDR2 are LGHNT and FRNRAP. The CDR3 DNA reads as TGTGCTAGTGGTTTGGCCTCCGCACAGGGAGTCTATGGCTACACCTTC. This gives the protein CASGLASAQGVYGYTF.

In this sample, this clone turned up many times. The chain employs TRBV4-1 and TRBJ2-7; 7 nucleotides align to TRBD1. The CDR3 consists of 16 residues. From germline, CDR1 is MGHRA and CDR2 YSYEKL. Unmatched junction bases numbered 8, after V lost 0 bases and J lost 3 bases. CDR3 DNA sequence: TGCGCCAGCAGCCAAGAAATCGGACAGGAACTCTACGAGCAGTACTTC. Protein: CASSQEIGQELYEQYF.

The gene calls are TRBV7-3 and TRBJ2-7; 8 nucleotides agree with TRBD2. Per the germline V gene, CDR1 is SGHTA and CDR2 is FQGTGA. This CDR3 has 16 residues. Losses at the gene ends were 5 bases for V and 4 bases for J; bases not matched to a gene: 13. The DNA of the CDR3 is TGTGCCAGCAGCCCCGACGGGGGGGCCGGGGTGTACGAGCAGTACTTC. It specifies CASSPDGGAGVYEQYF.

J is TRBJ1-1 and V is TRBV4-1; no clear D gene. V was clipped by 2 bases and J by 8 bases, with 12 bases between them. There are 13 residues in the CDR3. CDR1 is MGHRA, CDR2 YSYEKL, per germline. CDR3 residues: CASSQLGGEEAFF. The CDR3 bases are TGCGCCAGCAGCCAATTAGGTGGAGAAGAAGCTTTCTTT.

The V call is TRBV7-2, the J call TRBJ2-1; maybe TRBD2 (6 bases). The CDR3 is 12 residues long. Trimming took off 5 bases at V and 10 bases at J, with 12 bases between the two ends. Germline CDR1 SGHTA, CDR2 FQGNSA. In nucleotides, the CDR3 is TGTGCCAGCAGCCCACGTCGGGGGGAGCAGTTCTTC. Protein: CASSPRRGEQFF. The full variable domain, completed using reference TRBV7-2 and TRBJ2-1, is GAGVSQSPSNKVTEKGKDVELRCDPISGHTALYWYRQSLGQGLEFLIYFQGNSAPDKSGLPSDRFSAERTGGSVSTLTIQRTQQEDSAVYLCASSPRRGEQFFGPGTRLTVL.

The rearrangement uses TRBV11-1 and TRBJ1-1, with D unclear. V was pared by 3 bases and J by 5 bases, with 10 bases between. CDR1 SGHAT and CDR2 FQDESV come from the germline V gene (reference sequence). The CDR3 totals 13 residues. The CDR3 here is CASSFGRGTEAFF. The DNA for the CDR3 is TGTGCCAGCAGCTTTGGGAGAGGGACTGAAGCTTTCTTT.

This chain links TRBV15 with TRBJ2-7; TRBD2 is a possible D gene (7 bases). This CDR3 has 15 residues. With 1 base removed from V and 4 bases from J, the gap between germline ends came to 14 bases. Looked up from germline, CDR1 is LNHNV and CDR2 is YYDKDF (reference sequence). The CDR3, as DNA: TGTGCCACCAGCAGAGGGGCAGGGGAGGGATACGAGCAGTACTTC. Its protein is CATSRGAGEGYEQYF.

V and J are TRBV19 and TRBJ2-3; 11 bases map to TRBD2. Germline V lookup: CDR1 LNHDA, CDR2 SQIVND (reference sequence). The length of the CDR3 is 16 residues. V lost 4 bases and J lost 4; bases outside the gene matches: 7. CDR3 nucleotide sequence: TGTGCCAGTAGTAAGACTAGCGGGGCGAACCCAGATACGCAGTATTTT. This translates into CASSKTSGANPDTQYF.

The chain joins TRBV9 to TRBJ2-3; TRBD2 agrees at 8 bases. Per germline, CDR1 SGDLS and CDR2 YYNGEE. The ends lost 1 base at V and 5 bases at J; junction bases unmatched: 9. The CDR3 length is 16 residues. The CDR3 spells CASSVLAGRERDTQYF. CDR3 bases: TGTGCCAGCAGCGTACTAGCGGGCAGGGAGAGAGATACGCAGTATTTT.

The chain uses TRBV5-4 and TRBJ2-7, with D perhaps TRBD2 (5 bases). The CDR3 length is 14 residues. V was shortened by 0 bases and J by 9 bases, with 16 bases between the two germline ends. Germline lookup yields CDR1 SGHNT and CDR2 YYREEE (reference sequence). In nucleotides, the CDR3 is TGTGCCAGCAGCTTGGGGTCTAGCCGTTCGGCGCAGTACTTC. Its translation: CASSLGSSRSAQYF.

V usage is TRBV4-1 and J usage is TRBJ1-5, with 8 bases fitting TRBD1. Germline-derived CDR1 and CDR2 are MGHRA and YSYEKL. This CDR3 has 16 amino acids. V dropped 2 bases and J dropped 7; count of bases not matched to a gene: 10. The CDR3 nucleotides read TGCGCCAGCAGCCAAAAGACAGGGGACGGAGGCCAGCCCCAGCATTTT. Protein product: CASSQKTGDGGQPQHF.

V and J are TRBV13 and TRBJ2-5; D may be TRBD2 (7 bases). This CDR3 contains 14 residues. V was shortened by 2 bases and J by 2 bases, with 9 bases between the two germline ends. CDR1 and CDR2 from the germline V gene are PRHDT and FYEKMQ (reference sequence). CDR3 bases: TGTGCCAGCAGCTTAAGGGGGGGTCAAGAGACCCAGTACTTC. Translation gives CASSLRGGQETQYF.

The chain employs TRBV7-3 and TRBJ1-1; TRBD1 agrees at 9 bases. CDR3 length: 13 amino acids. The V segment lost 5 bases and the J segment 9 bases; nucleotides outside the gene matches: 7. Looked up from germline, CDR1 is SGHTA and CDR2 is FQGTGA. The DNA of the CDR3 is TGTGCCAGCAGCGGATCCGGGACAGGGCAAGCTTTCTTT. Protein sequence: CASSGSGTGQAFF.

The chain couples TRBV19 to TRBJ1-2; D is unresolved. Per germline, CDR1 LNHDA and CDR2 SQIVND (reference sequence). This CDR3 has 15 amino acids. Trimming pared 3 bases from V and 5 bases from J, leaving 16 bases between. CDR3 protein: CASSIGSRSSYGYTF. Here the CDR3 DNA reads TGTGCCAGTAGTATTGGGAGTCGTTCCAGTTATGGCTACACCTTC.

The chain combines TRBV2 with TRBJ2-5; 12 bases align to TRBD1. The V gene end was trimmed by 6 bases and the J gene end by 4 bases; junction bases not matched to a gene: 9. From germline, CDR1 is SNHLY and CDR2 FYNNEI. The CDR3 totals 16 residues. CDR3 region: CASREQGQGARETQYF. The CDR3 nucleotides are TGTGCCAGCAGGGAACAGGGACAGGGGGCCCGAGAGACCCAGTACTTC.

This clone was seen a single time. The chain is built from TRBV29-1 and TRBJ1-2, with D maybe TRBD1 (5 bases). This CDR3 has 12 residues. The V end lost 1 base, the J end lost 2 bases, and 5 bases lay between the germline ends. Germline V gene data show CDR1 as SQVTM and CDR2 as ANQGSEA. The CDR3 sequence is CSVEAGNYGYTF. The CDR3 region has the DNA TGCAGCGTTGAAGCAGGGAACTATGGCTACACCTTC.

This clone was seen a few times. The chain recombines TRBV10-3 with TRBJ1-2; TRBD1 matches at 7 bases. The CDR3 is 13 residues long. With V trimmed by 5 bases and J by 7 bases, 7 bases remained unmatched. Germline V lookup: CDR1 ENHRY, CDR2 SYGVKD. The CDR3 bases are TGTGCCATCAGTCGCGACAGGGCCGCTGGCTACACCTTC. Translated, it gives CAISRDRAAGYTF.

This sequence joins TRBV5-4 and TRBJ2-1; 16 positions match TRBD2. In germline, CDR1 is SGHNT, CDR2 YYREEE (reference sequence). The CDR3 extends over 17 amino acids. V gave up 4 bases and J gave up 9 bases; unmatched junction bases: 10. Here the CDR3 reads CASSPYGTSGGAGEQFF. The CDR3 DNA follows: TGTGCCAGCAGCCCTTATGGGACTAGCGGGGGGGCCGGTGAGCAGTTCTTC.

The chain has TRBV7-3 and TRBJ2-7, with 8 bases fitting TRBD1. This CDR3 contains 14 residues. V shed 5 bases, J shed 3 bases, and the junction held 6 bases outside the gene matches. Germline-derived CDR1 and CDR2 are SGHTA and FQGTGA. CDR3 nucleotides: TGTGCCAGCAGCGAGACAGGGGAGTACTACGAGCAGTACTTC. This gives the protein CASSETGEYYEQYF.